This T cell receptor beta chain is drawn from a study of PD-1 blockade in classical Hodgkin lymphoma. Germline CDR1 reads MNHEY; CDR2 reads SVGAGI. The CDR3 sequence is 16 residues long. Trimming at V came to 0 bases and at J to 3 bases, leaving 5 bases not matched to a gene. The patients all showed relapse after autologous stem cell transplantation, while their brentuximab vedotin exposure varied. The sample holds a few counts of this clone. Only in-frame clones appear in the TCRdb table, and some are missing; sequencing was by immunoSEQ multiplex PCR. The table lists 35,000 to 55,000 clones, approximately 70% of them singletons, with 2.5% to 3% in the top ten.

Specimen: peripheral blood mononuclear cells (PBMCs), collected before the second cycle of nivolumab. V gene TRBV6-5 combines with J gene TRBJ2-7; 10 bases are shared with TRBD1. This TCR was sampled from a human donor with classical Hodgkin lymphoma. The CDR3: CASSYSAGTGVYEQYF. In DNA, the CDR3 is TGTGCCAGCAGTTACTCGGCCGGGACAGGGGTCTACGAGCAGTACTTC.